A selection of T cell receptor beta chains follows, all from one sample in a study of blood T cell repertoires in COVID-19. The method was immunoSEQ multiplex PCR; TCRdb's version includes in-frame clones alone and lacks a portion of them. The data contain roughly 290,000 clones, about 90% of them seen just once; the ten biggest clones take up around 1.7%. Material: PBMCs or T cells enriched from blood (not recorded which). The receptor source for this set is a woman younger than 30 with acute COVID-19. Both conserved end residues are part of each CDR3. The D gene is left open where the match is weak. Clone size is stated in some rows and not others, as once, few, many or a class when expanded.

V: TRBV7-8
D: TRBD2
J: TRBJ2-7
size: -
length: 13
DNA: TGTGCCAGCAGCTCGACTAGCCGCTACGAGCAGTACTTC
CDR3: CASSSTSRYEQYF

V: TRBV5-1
D: TRBD1
J: TRBJ1-1
size: -
length: 13
DNA: TGCGCCAGCAGCCCGGGACAGGTCCCTGAAGCTTTCTTT
CDR3: CASSPGQVPEAFF

V: TRBV5-5
D: -
J: TRBJ2-1
size: -
length: 14
DNA: TGTGCCAGCAGCTTGGTGGCCCCGAACAATGAGCAGTTCTTC
CDR3: CASSLVAPNNEQFF

V: TRBV27
D: TRBD1
J: TRBJ2-7
size: -
length: 16
DNA: TGTGCCAGCAGTTTATCTCCCGGGACAGGGGCCTACGAGCAGTACTTC
CDR3: CASSLSPGTGAYEQYF

V: TRBV11-2
D: -
J: TRBJ1-1
size: -
length: 15
DNA: TGTGCCAGCAGCCACCCGGCAGGCGCGAACACTGAAGCTTTCTTT
CDR3: CASSHPAGANTEAFF

V: TRBV28
D: -
J: TRBJ1-1
size: -
length: 15
DNA: TGTGCCAGCCCCCCTCCGGGGAAGAGGCCCACTGAAGCTTTCTTT
CDR3: CASPPPGKRPTEAFF

V: TRBV12-3/TRBV12-4
D: -
J: TRBJ1-2
size: -
length: 13
DNA: TGTGCCAGCAATAACAGGGAAGTCTCTGGCTACACCTTC
CDR3: CASNNREVSGYTF

V: TRBV5-6
D: -
J: TRBJ1-1
size: -
length: 16
DNA: TGTGCCAGCAGCTTGGATGGGGGGGCTGGACGGACTGAAGCTTTCTTT
CDR3: CASSLDGGAGRTEAFF

V: TRBV27
D: TRBD2
J: TRBJ2-7
size: -
length: 18
DNA: TGTGCCAGCAGTTCTAGTCCGGGGACTAGCGGGCCTCCCTACGAGCAGTACTTC
CDR3: CASSSSPGTSGPPYEQYF

V: TRBV27
D: TRBD1
J: TRBJ2-7
size: -
length: 14
DNA: TGTGCCAGCAGCCCTCCGGGACAGTCCTACGAGCAGTACTTC
CDR3: CASSPPGQSYEQYF

V: TRBV4-2
D: -
J: TRBJ1-1
size: once
length: 16
DNA: TGTGCCAGCAGCCAAACCCGGACAGCAATGAACACTGAAGCTTTCTTT
CDR3: CASSQTRTAMNTEAFF

V: TRBV19
D: TRBD1
J: TRBJ1-1
size: -
length: 15
DNA: TGTGCCAGTAGGAACGCAGGGGGCGCGGATCAGGGGGCTTTCTTT
CDR3: CASRNAGGADQGAFF

V: TRBV19
D: TRBD2
J: TRBJ2-1
size: -
length: 16
DNA: TGTGCCAGTAGTATAGTAGCGGGGGGCTCCTACAATGAGCAGTTCTTC
CDR3: CASSIVAGGSYNEQFF

V: TRBV5-1
D: TRBD2
J: TRBJ2-3
size: -
length: 17
DNA: TGCGCCAGCAGCTTCGTTCCTAGCGGGAGGGCCAAAGATACGCAGTATTTT
CDR3: CASSFVPSGRAKDTQYF

V: TRBV19
D: TRBD1
J: TRBJ2-5
size: -
length: 16
DNA: TGTGCCAGTAGTATAGATCCCGGACAGGGACGCGAGACCCAGTACTTC
CDR3: CASSIDPGQGRETQYF

V: TRBV24-1
D: TRBD2
J: TRBJ2-1
size: -
length: 13
DNA: TGTGCCACCAGGACTAGCGGGAGCGATGAGCAGTTCTTC
CDR3: CATRTSGSDEQFF